The 15 T cell receptor beta chains below all came from one sample that was sequenced in a study of breast tumors, draining lymph nodes, adjacent tissues. The lymph nodes were axillary draining lymph nodes from breast cancer patients. TCRdb reprocessed the multiplex PCR reads with MiXCR, giving one entry per CDR3 protein. The table has more than 100,000 distinct CDR3 sequences, 20% to 25% seen once. The sequencing input was axillary lymph node tissue. The receptors stem from a female donor with breast cancer. Some clones in this sample may be carry-over from other donors' samples.

This clonotype has only a few counts. V gene TRBV11-3 combines with J gene TRBJ2-2; 12 nucleotides agree with TRBD2. The length of the CDR3 is 16 residues. Unmatched junction bases numbered 8, after V lost 5 bases and J lost 7 bases. Looked up from germline, CDR1 is SGHNT and CDR2 is YENEEA. CDR3 protein: CASSPRLAGVVGELFF. The DNA for the CDR3 is TGTGCCAGCAGCCCCCGACTAGCGGGAGTCGTCGGGGAGCTGTTTTTT.

This clonotype was found many times. The DNA of the CDR3 is TGTGCCAGCAGTTACTCGGACCTCCCGGGGGAGCAGTTCTTC. This codes for CASSYSDLPGEQFF. This chain links TRBV6-5 with TRBJ2-1, with D tentatively TRBD2 (5 bases). Germline V CDR1 and CDR2: MNHEY, SVGAGI. The CDR3 spans 14 residues. V shed 0 bases and J shed 10 bases, with 13 bases lying between them.

This clonotype was picked up a small number of times. This could be a read error, since a much larger clone is one nucleotide away. The V and J genes are TRBV6-5 and TRBJ2-7; 9 positions match TRBD2. The CDR3 spans 16 residues. V was pared by 2 bases and J by 2 bases, with 7 bases of the junction left unmatched. Germline-derived CDR1 and CDR2 are MNHEY and SVGAGI. CDR3: CASSYRSAGGAYEQYF. CDR3 DNA sequence: TGTGCCAGCAGTTACAGGTCGGCGGGAGGGGCCTACGAGCAGTACTTC.

This clonotype was picked up many times. The V call is TRBV3-1, the J call TRBJ2-3, with D perhaps matching TRBD2 (5 bases). Trimming removed 4 bases from V and 2 bases from J, with 16 bases in between. CDR1 is LGHDT, CDR2 YNNKEL, per germline (reference sequence). The CDR3 is 16 amino acids. CDR3 sequence reads: CASSLASSAATDTQYF. The DNA for the CDR3 is TGTGCCAGCAGCCTTGCGTCGTCAGCGGCCACAGATACGCAGTATTTT.

Notes on this clonotype: This may stem from a read error, because a much larger clone lies one nucleotide away. The CDR3 is CASSPLNDRGNSPPHF. CDR3 in DNA: TGTGCCAGCTCACCACTGAATGACAGGGGAAATTCACCCCCCCACTTT. The chain has TRBV18 and TRBJ1-6; TRBD1 agrees at 8 bases. CDR1 is KGHSH and CDR2 is LQKENI in the germline V gene. This CDR3 has 16 amino acids.

Here the CDR3 DNA reads TGTGCCAGCGAGGACAGGCCAAGGGGGGAGCTGTTTTTT. Translating gives CASEDRPRGELFF. The gene calls are TRBV28 and TRBJ2-2, with 7 bases that match TRBD1. V lost 8 bases and J lost 8; bases outside the gene matches: 8. The CDR3 is made up of 13 amino acids. The V gene's germline CDR1 is MDHEN and CDR2 SYDVKM.

This sequence joins TRBV5-4 and TRBJ2-3; no definite D call. Germline V CDR1 and CDR2: SGHNT, YYREEE (reference sequence). The CDR3 length is 17 residues. V dropped 4 bases and J dropped 0 bases, with 18 bases sitting between them. CDR3 coding DNA: TGTGCCAGCAGCCCAAGGGTAGCTCGCGCTAGCACAGATACGCAGTATTTT. Residues: CASSPRVARASTDTQYF.

This clonotype was counted ten times or more. The chain carries TRBV6-5 and TRBJ1-5; weak D call: TRBD1 (5 bases). Trimming stripped 1 base from V and 7 bases from J, with 11 bases between. Germline V gene lookup returns CDR1 MNHEY and CDR2 SVGAGI. This CDR3 region has 14 residues. CDR3 region: CASSYLGVGQPQHF. CDR3 DNA sequence: TGTGCCAGCAGTTACTTGGGGGTAGGGCAGCCCCAGCATTTT.

This clonotype was found many times. The chain couples TRBV9 to TRBJ1-5; a possible D gene is TRBD1 (5 bases). V lost 3 bases to trimming and J lost 1 base, with 11 bases between them. CDR3 length: 15 amino acids. The germline V gene encodes CDR1 SGDLS and CDR2 YYNGEE. CDR3 sequence: CASSGQGLSNQPQHF. The CDR3 DNA reads TGTGCCAGCAGCGGTCAGGGTCTGAGCAATCAGCCCCAGCATTTT.

This clonotype was recorded many times. The CDR3 region is CASSETGGDYGYTF. In DNA, the CDR3 is TGTGCCAGCAGTGAGACAGGGGGCGACTATGGCTACACCTTC. The gene calls are TRBV6-1 and TRBJ1-2, with 10 nucleotides matching TRBD1. Germline assignment: CDR1 MNHNS and CDR2 SASEGT. The J segment lost 3 bases and the V segment lost 3 bases, leaving 1 base of the junction unmatched. The CDR3 runs to 14 residues.

This clonotype came up many times. The chain carries TRBV27 and TRBJ1-2, with 7 bases that match TRBD1. CDR1 is MNHEY, CDR2 SMNVEV, per germline (reference sequence). The V gene end was trimmed by 4 bases and the J gene end by 4 bases; junction bases not matched to a gene: 3. The length of the CDR3 is 13 residues. Written as DNA, the CDR3 is TGTGCCAGCAGTTCGACAGGGACCTATGGCTACACCTTC. This codes for CASSSTGTYGYTF.

The CDR3: CASSLVRGQGDTQYF. CDR3 coding DNA: TGTGCCAGCAGTTTGGTCAGGGGGCAGGGAGATACGCAGTATTTT. V is TRBV27 and J is TRBJ2-3; 8 bases fit TRBD1. This CDR3 has 15 amino acids. Germline values: CDR1 MNHEY, CDR2 SMNVEV (reference sequence). With V trimmed by 3 bases and J by 5 bases, 7 bases remained unmatched.

The CDR3 DNA reads as TGTGCCAGCAGTTGGGCGGGAGGGTCCCAAGAGACCCAGTACTTC. This sequence encodes CASSWAGGSQETQYF. V usage is TRBV6-2 or TRBV6-3 and J usage is TRBJ2-5; TRBD2 agrees at 9 bases. After removal of 4 bases from V and 1 base from J, the junction contained 4 bases not matched to a gene. CDR1 is MNHEY, CDR2 SVGEGT, per germline. The CDR3 sequence is 15 residues long.

This clonotype was counted only a few times. The CDR3 region is CASSLFRGDNYGYTF. In DNA, the CDR3 is TGCGCCAGCAGCTTGTTCAGGGGCGATAACTATGGCTACACCTTC. V gene TRBV5-1 combines with J gene TRBJ1-2; perhaps TRBD1 as D (6 bases). The germline gives CDR1 SGHRS, CDR2 YFSETQ. This CDR3 has 15 residues. Trimming took 1 base from V and 1 from J, leaving 11 bases between them.

This clonotype is a singleton in its sample. The chain couples TRBV20-1 to TRBJ1-1; D call uncertain. CDR1 and CDR2 (germline): DFQATT, SNEGSKA (reference sequence). The germline V and J ends were trimmed by 1 base and 4 bases, with 1 base remaining between them. CDR3 size: 10 residues. The CDR3: CSARGTEAFF. CDR3 coding DNA: TGCAGTGCTAGAGGCACTGAAGCTTTCTTT.